This entry lists 22 T cell receptor beta chains sequenced from one sample in a study of OX40 agonist ivuxolimab in advanced cancers. Data came from immunoSEQ multiplex PCR; TCRdb stores just in-frame clones and leaves some out. The sample includes more than 55,000 clones, roughly 85% seen only once; the top ten take roughly 1.2%. The source material was CD4+ or CD8+ T cells sorted from blood, sampled in a trial of the OX40 agonist ivuxolimab. The receptors come from an adult with an advanced solid tumor such as melanoma, head and neck, liver or kidney cancer.

This sequence joins TRBV4-1 and TRBJ1-4; D call uncertain. The V gene lost 1 base and the J gene lost 8 bases, with 17 bases spanning the gap. Per germline, CDR1 MGHRA and CDR2 YSYEKL. CDR3 length equals 16 residues. CDR3 bases: TGCGCCAGCAGCCAAGCACCCCAGGATCTTGGAGAAAAACTGTTTTTT. Translation: CASSQAPQDLGEKLFF.

The rearrangement uses TRBV7-9 and TRBJ2-1, with 15 bases that match TRBD2. Germline V lookup: CDR1 SEHNR, CDR2 FQNEAQ (reference sequence). The CDR3 has 19 amino acids. J lost 8 bases, V lost 1 base, and 12 bases had no gene match. CDR3 residues: CASSLGTSGTSGRYDEQFF. In DNA, the CDR3 is TGTGCCAGCAGCTTAGGGACCTCCGGGACTAGCGGGAGGTACGATGAGCAGTTCTTC.

A word on this clone: At one end the junction does not follow the germline gene, possibly because of a read error. The rearrangement uses TRBV7-7 and TRBJ2-7; D might be TRBD2 (5 bases). From germline, CDR1 is SSHAT and CDR2 FNYEAQ (reference sequence). The length of the CDR3 is 15 residues. The CDR3 loop is CASSLAPTMGNEQYF. DNA for the CDR3: TGTGCTAGCAGCCTAGCCCCCACCATGGGCAACGAGCAGTACTTC.

This chain connects TRBV11-3 to TRBJ2-1; 10 nucleotides align to TRBD1. Germline CDR1 is SGHNT and CDR2 is YENEEA. The CDR3 is 14 amino acids. V lost 3 bases to trimming and J lost 7 bases; unmatched junction nucleotides: 3. The CDR3 reads CASSFGTGENEQFF. The CDR3 nucleotides are TGTGCCAGCAGCTTCGGGACAGGGGAAAATGAGCAGTTCTTC.

This chain uses TRBV6-6 with TRBJ1-2; D is undetermined. The V end was cut by 7 bases, the J end by 3 bases, with 15 bases between. Per the germline V gene, CDR1 is MNHNY and CDR2 is SVGAGI (reference sequence). The CDR3 consists of 14 residues. The CDR3 sequence is CASTYSAGDYGYTF. CDR3 sequence (DNA): TGTGCCAGCACCTACTCGGCAGGCGACTATGGCTACACCTTC.

The chain carries TRBV25-1 and TRBJ1-1, with D hard to call. Trimming pared 4 bases from V and 5 bases from J, leaving 11 bases between. Germline values: CDR1 MGHDK, CDR2 SYGVNS. This CDR3 is built from 13 residues. The CDR3 loop is CASSAQPGTEAFF. In DNA, the CDR3 is TGTGCCAGCAGTGCCCAACCTGGGACTGAAGCTTTCTTT.

This chain connects TRBV4-1 to TRBJ1-1; D gene uncertain. From germline, CDR1 is MGHRA and CDR2 YSYEKL. This CDR3 spans 18 amino acids. V was cut by 1 base and J by 0 bases, with 18 bases left in between. The CDR3 sequence: CASSQGSGGWSMNTEAFF. CDR3 in DNA: TGCGCCAGCAGCCAAGGGTCTGGCGGGTGGTCGATGAACACTGAAGCTTTCTTT.

The gene calls are TRBV7-8 and TRBJ2-5; D unresolved. The CDR3 spans 13 residues. CDR1 is SGHVS, CDR2 FQNEAQ, per germline. V was shortened by 5 bases and J by 2 bases, with 9 bases between the two germline ends. The chain's CDR3 is CASSRTDQETQYF. Written as DNA, the CDR3 is TGTGCCAGCAGCCGGACGGATCAAGAGACCCAGTACTTC.

The chain uses TRBV5-6 and TRBJ1-1; D unclear. The V gene lost 0 bases and the J gene lost 3 bases, with 18 bases spanning the gap. This CDR3 has 17 residues. The germline V gene has CDR1 SGHDT and CDR2 YYEEEE. The DNA for the CDR3 is TGTGCCAGCAGCTTGGCCGGGAGACGGTGGCGCGACACTGAAGCTTTCTTT. Translated, it gives CASSLAGRRWRDTEAFF.

This clone was recorded once. This chain links TRBV30 with TRBJ2-3; weak D call: TRBD2 (5 bases). V shed 1 base and J shed 2 bases, with 13 bases lying between them. This CDR3 contains 15 residues. In germline, CDR1 is GTSNPN, CDR2 SVGIG (reference sequence). The CDR3 here is CAWSARADVTDTQYF. Here the CDR3 DNA reads TGTGCCTGGAGTGCCAGAGCGGACGTCACAGATACGCAGTATTTT.

V usage is TRBV2 and J usage is TRBJ1-5; unclear D gene. Germline loops: CDR1 SNHLY, CDR2 FYNNEI. The V end was cut by 7 bases, the J end by 9 bases, with 13 bases between. This CDR3 is built from 12 residues. Here the CDR3 reads CASTRDGPPQHF. The DNA of the CDR3 is TGTGCCAGCACTCGTGATGGCCCGCCCCAGCATTTT.

CDR3 sequence (DNA): TGTGCCAGTAGCGAAAATAGCGGGGTCTCCTACGAGCAGTACTTC. This translates into CASSENSGVSYEQYF. V is TRBV19 and J is TRBJ2-7; 8 bases agree with TRBD2. With 6 bases clipped from V and 0 bases from J, the junction kept 7 bases outside the gene matches. CDR3 length: 15 residues. Germline V gives CDR1 LNHDA, CDR2 SQIVND (reference sequence).

J is TRBJ2-7 and V is TRBV6-1, with 8 positions matching TRBD1. The germline V gene encodes CDR1 MNHNS and CDR2 SASEGT. V dropped 5 bases and J dropped 7; count of bases not matched to a gene: 13. The CDR3 has 15 amino acids. The CDR3 nucleotides are TGTGCCAGCAGTAAGGAGGGGCAGGGGGCTCGTGAGCAGTACTTC. Amino acid sequence: CASSKEGQGAREQYF.

The chain couples TRBV5-1 to TRBJ1-4; 9 nucleotides match TRBD1. The CDR3 is 14 amino acids. CDR1 SGHRS and CDR2 YFSETQ come from the germline V gene. The ends lost 4 bases at V and 5 bases at J; junction bases unmatched: 3. The CDR3 reads CASSMGQGNEKLFF. The CDR3, as DNA: TGCGCCAGCAGCATGGGACAGGGAAATGAAAAACTGTTTTTT.

This chain links TRBV5-1 with TRBJ2-1, with 12 bases matching TRBD2. J was trimmed by 4 bases and V by 2 bases; bases with no gene match: 1. Looked up from germline, CDR1 is SGHRS and CDR2 is YFSETQ. This CDR3 spans 15 amino acids. The CDR3 DNA reads as TGCGCCAGCAGCTTACTAGCGGGAGGTTACAATGAGCAGTTCTTC. This translates into CASSLLAGGYNEQFF.

The chain joins TRBV7-9 to TRBJ2-7; no definite D call. Looked up from germline, CDR1 is SEHNR and CDR2 is FQNEAQ (reference sequence). The CDR3 is 14 amino acids. V was trimmed by 1 base and J by 3 bases, leaving 10 bases between them. In nucleotides, the CDR3 is TGTGCCAGCAGCTTAGGAGTTACCGACTACGAGCAGTACTTC. Translating it yields CASSLGVTDYEQYF.

The V gene is TRBV6-5, the J gene TRBJ2-1; 10 bases map to TRBD2. From germline, CDR1 is MNHEY and CDR2 SVGAGI. V lost 3 bases and J lost 4; bases outside the gene matches: 6. The CDR3 is 16 residues long. CDR3 amino acids: CASSYSRTSGYNEQFF. In nucleotides, the CDR3 is TGTGCCAGCAGTTATTCAAGGACTAGCGGATACAATGAGCAGTTCTTC.

J is TRBJ1-4 and V is TRBV6-6; TRBD1 matches 8 bases. CDR1 and CDR2 from the germline V gene are MNHNY and SVGAGI (reference sequence). The CDR3 covers 14 residues. V was clipped by 8 bases and J by 3 bases; unmatched bases: 5. The CDR3 region has the DNA TGTGCCAGCCTTAAACAGGGGGCTAATGAAAAACTGTTTTTT. It encodes CASLKQGANEKLFF.

V and J are TRBV11-3 and TRBJ2-5; 13 nucleotides match TRBD2. CDR1 is SGHNT, CDR2 YENEEA, per germline. The CDR3 runs 16 residues. With V trimmed by 5 bases and J by 4 bases, 7 bases remained unmatched. The CDR3 protein is CASSPRGLAGVETQYF. CDR3 in DNA: TGTGCCAGCAGCCCCCGTGGACTAGCGGGAGTAGAGACCCAGTACTTC.

V usage is TRBV5-6 and J usage is TRBJ2-3; 10 positions match TRBD2. Germline CDR1 reads SGHDT; CDR2 reads YYEEEE. Losses at the gene ends were 0 bases for V and 4 bases for J; bases not matched to a gene: 2. This CDR3 contains 15 residues. The CDR3 loop reads CASSLGLAGSDTQYF. CDR3 in DNA: TGTGCCAGCAGCTTGGGACTAGCGGGTTCAGATACGCAGTATTTT.

The chain links TRBV6-5 to TRBJ1-4, with D possibly being TRBD1 (5 bases). This CDR3 comprises 13 residues. Between the trimmed V and J ends, which lost 7 bases and 8 bases, there was a span of 14 bases. Germline CDR1 reads MNHEY; CDR2 reads SVGAGI. CDR3 nucleotide sequence: TGTGCCAGCAAGGGACCTCGCCGGGAAAAACTGTTTTTT. It codes for CASKGPRREKLFF.

V and J are TRBV7-6 and TRBJ1-5; D gene uncertain. Trimming stripped 3 bases from V and 4 bases from J, with 7 bases between. The CDR3 has 13 residues. Per germline, CDR1 SGHVS and CDR2 FNYEAQ. The chain's CDR3 is CASSFAENQPQHF. In DNA, the CDR3 is TGTGCCAGCAGCTTCGCCGAAAATCAGCCCCAGCATTTT. Full variable domain (remainder filled in from reference TRBV7-6 and TRBJ1-5): GAGVSQSPRYKVTKRGQDVALRCDPISGHVSLYWYRQALGQGPEFLTYFNYEAQQDKSGLPNDRFSAERPEGSISTLTIQRTEQRDSAMYRCASSFAENQPQHFGDGTRLSIL.